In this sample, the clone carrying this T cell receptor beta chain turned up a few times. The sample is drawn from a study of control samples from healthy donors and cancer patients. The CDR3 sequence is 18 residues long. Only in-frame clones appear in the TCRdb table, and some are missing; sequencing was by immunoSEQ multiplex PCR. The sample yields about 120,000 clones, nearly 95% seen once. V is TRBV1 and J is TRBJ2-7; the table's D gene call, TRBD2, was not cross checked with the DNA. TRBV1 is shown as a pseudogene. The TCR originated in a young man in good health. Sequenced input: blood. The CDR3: CTSSQDLIPLAGSYEQYF. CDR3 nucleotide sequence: TGCACCAGCAGCCAAGATCTCATTCCACTAGCGGGGTCCTACGAGCAGTACTTC.